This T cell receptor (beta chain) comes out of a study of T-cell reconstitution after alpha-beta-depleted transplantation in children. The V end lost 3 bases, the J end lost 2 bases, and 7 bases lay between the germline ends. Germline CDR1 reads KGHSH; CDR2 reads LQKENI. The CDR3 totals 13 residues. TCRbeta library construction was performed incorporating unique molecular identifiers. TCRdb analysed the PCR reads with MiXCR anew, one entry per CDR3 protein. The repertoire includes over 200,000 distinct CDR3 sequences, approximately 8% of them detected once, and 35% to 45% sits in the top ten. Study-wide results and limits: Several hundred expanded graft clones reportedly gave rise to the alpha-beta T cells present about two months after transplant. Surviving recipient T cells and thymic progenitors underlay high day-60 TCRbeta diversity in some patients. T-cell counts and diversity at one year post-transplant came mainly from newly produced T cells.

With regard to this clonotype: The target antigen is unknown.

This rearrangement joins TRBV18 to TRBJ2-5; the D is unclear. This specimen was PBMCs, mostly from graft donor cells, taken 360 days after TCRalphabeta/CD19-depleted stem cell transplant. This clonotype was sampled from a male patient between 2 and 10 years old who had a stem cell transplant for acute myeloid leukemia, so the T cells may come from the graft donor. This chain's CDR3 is CASSPTQQETQYF. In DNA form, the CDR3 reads TGTGCCAGCTCACCGACGCAGCAAGAGACCCAGTACTTC. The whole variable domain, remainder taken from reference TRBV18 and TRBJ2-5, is NAGVMQNPRHLVRRRGQEARLRCSPMKGHSHVYWYRQLPEEGLKFMVYLQKENIIDESGMPKERFSAEFPKEGPSILRIQQVVRGDSAAYFCASSPTQQETQYFGPGTRLLVL.